This T cell receptor (beta chain) was recovered during a study of blood T cell repertoires in COVID-19. In the original workflow: Nucleated cell counts were estimated from reference gene primer amplification. The method was immunoSEQ multiplex PCR; TCRdb's version includes in-frame clones alone and lacks a portion of them. Clone size and the V and J calls come from that table; the DNA yielded D and trimming. This sample has approximately 190,000 clones, with around nine tenths found just once. Germline loops: CDR1 SGHAT, CDR2 FQNNGV. CDR3 length: 14 amino acids. V was pared by 3 bases and J by 3 bases, with 12 bases between. There are a few counts of this clone.

Source material: peripheral blood. The V call is TRBV11-2, the J call TRBJ2-7, with D possibly being TRBD1 (6 bases). This clonotype was obtained from a man between 70 and 80 years old with active or convalescent COVID-19. The CDR3 bases are TGTGCCAGCAGCTTCGCCAGGGGAGTCTACGAGCAGTACTTC. It yields the protein CASSFARGVYEQYF.